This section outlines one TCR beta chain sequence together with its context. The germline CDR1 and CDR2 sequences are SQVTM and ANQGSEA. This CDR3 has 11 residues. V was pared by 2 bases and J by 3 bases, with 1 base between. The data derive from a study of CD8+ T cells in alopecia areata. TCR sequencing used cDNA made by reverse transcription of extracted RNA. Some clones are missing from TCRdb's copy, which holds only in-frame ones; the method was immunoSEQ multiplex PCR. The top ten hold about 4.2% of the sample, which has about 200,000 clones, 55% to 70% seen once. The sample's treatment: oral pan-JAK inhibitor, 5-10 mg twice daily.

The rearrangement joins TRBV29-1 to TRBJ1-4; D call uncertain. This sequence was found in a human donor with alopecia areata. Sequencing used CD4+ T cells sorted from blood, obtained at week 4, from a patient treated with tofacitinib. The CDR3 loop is CSVESNEKLFF. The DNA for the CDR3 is TGCAGCGTTGAATCTAATGAAAAACTGTTTTTT.